One T cell receptor (beta chain) is described in this entry. What it recognizes is unknown. Trimming cost V 7 bases and J 4 bases; bases outside gene matches: 8. CDR3 length: 14 residues. Germline V gene sequence: CDR1 MGHDK, CDR2 SYGVNS. This table comes from immunoSEQ multiplex PCR, and its TCRdb copy is limited to in-frame clones, with some not included. Of 50,000 to 70,000 clones in the sample, about nine tenths were seen once. This entry is derived from a study of lymphopenia after photon versus proton radiotherapy. Study results and limitations: After the lymphocyte nadir, photon-treated repertoires showed oligoclonal expansion, especially of CD8+ Temra cells.

This TCR derives from a man at least 80 years old with esophageal cancer. J is TRBJ1-1 and V is TRBV25-1, with TRBD1 matching 8 bases. Sequenced here: peripheral blood, sampled from a patient treated with proton-based radiotherapy. In nucleotides, the CDR3 is TGTGCCAGCACCGACGACAGGGGCATCACTGAAGCTTTCTTT. Residues: CASTDDRGITEAFF.